This T cell receptor (beta chain) was recorded in a study of blood T cell repertoires in COVID-19. In the study overall: Samples taken during acute and convalescent COVID-19 were collected in the United States, Italy and Spain.

Produced via immunoSEQ multiplex PCR; TCRdb's table is partial and in-frame only. The sample includes 45,000 to 70,000 clones, around 67% seen only once; the top ten take around 19%. Looked up from germline, CDR1 is SNHLY and CDR2 is FYNNEI. The J segment lost 0 bases and the V segment lost 4 bases, leaving 2 bases of the junction unmatched. CDR3 length: 14 residues. The specimen sequenced was peripheral blood. The V gene is TRBV2, the J gene TRBJ2-7; 8 bases are a match to TRBD1. The origin of this receptor is a woman aged 45-60 years with active or convalescent COVID-19. Written as DNA, the CDR3 is TGTGCCAGCAGTGGGGACAGGAGCTCCTACGAGCAGTACTTC. Encoded protein: CASSGDRSSYEQYF.